The 21 T cell receptor beta chains presented below share a single source sample, sequenced in a study of cytomegalovirus exposure and HLA in healthy donors. The PCR employed 60 Vbeta primers together with 13 Jbeta primers. Sequencing used immunoSEQ multiplex PCR; TCRdb keeps in-frame clones, though not all of them. This sample has tens of thousands of clones, with about four fifths found just once. Specimen: PBMCs. The receptor set was obtained from a male donor in good health and CMV-seropositive.

This clone was found once. This chain uses TRBV28 with TRBJ2-1, with D possibly being TRBD1 (6 bases). CDR3 length: 14 residues. V was pared by 5 bases and J by 7 bases, with 15 bases between. Per the germline V gene, CDR1 is MDHEN and CDR2 is SYDVKM. CDR3 loop: CASSPPRGRNEQFF. The CDR3 DNA reads TGTGCCAGCAGTCCCCCCAGGGGTCGTAATGAGCAGTTCTTC.

The table lists this clone with a count of one. This chain links TRBV19 with TRBJ1-2, with 8 positions matching TRBD1. CDR1 is LNHDA, CDR2 SQIVND, per germline (reference sequence). Trimming cost V 6 bases and J 4 bases; bases outside gene matches: 7. The CDR3 is 14 amino acids. CDR3 sequence reads: CASSLYRGSYGYTF. The CDR3 DNA is TGTGCCAGTAGCTTATACAGGGGGTCCTATGGCTACACCTTC.

The chain combines TRBV29-1 with TRBJ1-5; D gene unclear. V gave up 4 bases and J gave up 4 bases, with 8 bases separating them. CDR3 length equals 12 residues. CDR1 and CDR2 (germline): SQVTM, ANQGSEA. The CDR3 reads CSVADGNQPQHF. Written as DNA, the CDR3 is TGCAGCGTTGCAGACGGTAATCAGCCCCAGCATTTT.

The chain recombines TRBV2 with TRBJ2-4; D possibly corresponds to TRBD2 (5 bases). V lost 3 bases and J lost 8, with 17 bases in between. CDR1 and CDR2 (germline): SNHLY, FYNNEI. The CDR3 is 15 amino acids. CDR3 sequence reads: CASSEVNEEADIQYF. As DNA, the CDR3 is TGTGCCAGCAGTGAGGTAAACGAGGAGGCGGACATTCAGTACTTC.

The chain employs TRBV4-1 and TRBJ2-1, with 12 bases aligning to TRBD2. The CDR3 runs 16 residues. Germline V gene sequence: CDR1 MGHRA, CDR2 YSYEKL. V was clipped by 0 bases and J by 12 bases; unmatched bases: 9. The DNA of the CDR3 is TGCGCCAGCAGCCAAGATCCGACTAGCGGGAGACTAAGGCAGTTCTTC. It yields the protein CASSQDPTSGRLRQFF.

This rearrangement joins TRBV30 to TRBJ1-4, with 9 bases identical to TRBD1. This CDR3 has 14 amino acids. V was clipped by 1 base and J by 7 bases; unmatched bases: 4. Germline CDR1 GTSNPN, CDR2 SVGIG (reference sequence). The CDR3 sequence is CAWSEGTGFEKLFF. The DNA for the CDR3 is TGTGCCTGGAGTGAAGGGACAGGGTTTGAAAAACTGTTTTTT.

The rearrangement links TRBV2 to TRBJ2-7, with unresolved D. Trimming removed 7 bases at V and 3 bases at J, with 10 bases between. The V gene's germline CDR1 is SNHLY and CDR2 FYNNEI. The CDR3 spans 12 residues. CDR3 DNA: TGTGCCAGCATGTTTACAGACTACGAGCAGTACTTC. This translates into CASMFTDYEQYF.

This chain connects TRBV6-1 to TRBJ1-5; 9 positions agree with TRBD1. V was clipped by 6 bases and J by 6 bases; unmatched bases: 6. The germline gives CDR1 MNHNS, CDR2 SASEGT. This CDR3 region has 14 residues. The chain's CDR3 is CASREGQGGQPQHF. The CDR3 DNA follows: TGTGCCAGCAGGGAGGGACAGGGAGGTCAGCCCCAGCATTTT.

The chain employs TRBV9 and TRBJ2-7; 10 bases are a match to TRBD2. The CDR3 contains 14 residues. The V and J ends lost 2 bases and 4 bases, in that order; junction bases with no gene match: 3. The germline CDR1 and CDR2 sequences are SGDLS and YYNGEE. The CDR3 reads CASSVTSGSYEQYF. CDR3 coding DNA: TGTGCCAGCAGCGTGACTAGCGGGTCGTACGAGCAGTACTTC.

The V gene is TRBV6-5, the J gene TRBJ2-1; TRBD2 aligns across 7 bases. Germline V CDR1 and CDR2: MNHEY, SVGAGI. V dropped 0 bases and J dropped 12; count of bases not matched to a gene: 8. The CDR3 contains 14 residues. The CDR3 spells CASSYSTGWGGQFF. CDR3 in DNA: TGTGCCAGCAGTTACTCCACCGGGTGGGGGGGGCAGTTCTTC.

A few counts support this clone. The chain is built from TRBV28 and TRBJ2-1, with D uncertain. CDR1 is MDHEN, CDR2 SYDVKM, per germline. The CDR3 sequence is 15 residues long. The V and J ends lost 3 bases and 4 bases respectively, with 13 bases between them. CDR3 DNA: TGTGCCAGCAGTTTTTTGGCTAGTAGATACAATGAGCAGTTCTTC. This encodes CASSFLASRYNEQFF.

This clone was seen once. The germline gene is not matched at one end of the junction; a read error may be the cause. The chain uses TRBV4-2 and TRBJ1-3, with 12 bases matching TRBD1. Germline CDR1 reads LGHNA; CDR2 reads YNFKEQ. CDR3 length equals 15 residues. Here the CDR3 DNA reads TGTGCCAGCAGCCAAGGGGCGGGACAGGGGGCCACGCTCCATTTT. This sequence encodes CASSQGAGQGATLHF.

The rearrangement uses TRBV7-3 and TRBJ2-3; weak D call: TRBD1 (6 bases). CDR3 length: 13 amino acids. Germline-derived CDR1 and CDR2 are SGHTA and FQGTGA. The V gene lost 3 bases and the J gene lost 4 bases, with 8 bases spanning the gap. CDR3 sequence (DNA): TGTGCCAGCAGCTTTGGGGGCCCAGATACGCAGTATTTT. Translating it yields CASSFGGPDTQYF.

Only a few counts were recorded for this clone. The V call is TRBV15, the J call TRBJ2-7; D not resolved. This CDR3 is built from 14 residues. CDR1 and CDR2 (germline): LNHNV, YYDKDF (reference sequence). With 3 bases removed from V and 0 bases from J, the gap between germline ends came to 9 bases. CDR3: CATSSMPSSYEQYF. In DNA form, the CDR3 reads TGTGCCACCAGCAGTATGCCCAGCTCCTACGAGCAGTACTTC.

The CDR3 DNA reads TGTGCCAGCAGCCAAGATGAAGGGACAGGAGGAGGTGAAGCTTTCTTT. Translated, it gives CASSQDEGTGGGEAFF. The V gene is TRBV4-2, the J gene TRBJ1-1; 8 positions match TRBD1. The CDR3 covers 16 residues. Per the germline V gene, CDR1 is LGHNA and CDR2 is YNFKEQ. The V segment lost 0 bases and the J segment 7 bases; nucleotides outside the gene matches: 10.

This clone was detected only a few times. This chain joins TRBV4-3 and TRBJ1-3, with TRBD1 matching over 7 bases. Trimming removed 3 bases from V and 4 bases from J; junction bases left unmatched: 6. This CDR3 is built from 15 residues. The V gene's germline CDR1 is LGHNA and CDR2 YSLEER. The CDR3 DNA reads TGCGCCAGCAGCCACGCGACAGGGTCGGGAAACACCATATATTTT. This gives the protein CASSHATGSGNTIYF.

The chain combines TRBV28 with TRBJ1-2; 11 bases map to TRBD1. V gave up 8 bases and J gave up 2 bases; unmatched junction bases: 1. In germline, CDR1 is MDHEN, CDR2 SYDVKM. The CDR3 length is 13 residues. CDR3 nucleotides: TGTGCCAGCGGGGACAGGGGGAACTATGGCTACACCTTC. It is translated as CASGDRGNYGYTF.

This clone was counted a few times. The J gene is TRBJ2-3, the V gene TRBV11-2; 9 nucleotides line up with TRBD2. The CDR3 is 16 residues long. Germline V gene data show CDR1 as SGHAT and CDR2 as FQNNGV. V lost 3 bases to trimming and J lost 0 bases; unmatched junction nucleotides: 4. CDR3 in amino acids: CASSLASGVSTDTQYF. In DNA form, the CDR3 reads TGTGCCAGCAGCTTGGCTAGCGGGGTTAGCACAGATACGCAGTATTTT. Full variable domain (missing parts from reference TRBV11-2 and TRBJ2-3): EAGVAQSPRYKIIEKRQSVAFWCNPISGHATLYWYQQILGQGPKLLIQFQNNGVVDDSQLPKDRFSAERLKGVDSTLKIQPAKLEDSAVYLCASSLASGVSTDTQYFGPGTRLTVL.

The J gene is TRBJ1-2, the V gene TRBV6-1; 10 nucleotides line up with TRBD1. This CDR3 is 15 amino acids long. Germline CDR1 MNHNS, CDR2 SASEGT. V lost 6 bases, J lost 0 bases, and 4 bases stayed unmatched. Here the CDR3 DNA reads TGTGCCAGCAGAAGGGACAGGGGAGCTAACTATGGCTACACCTTC. It codes for CASRRDRGANYGYTF.

The chain carries TRBV4-1 and TRBJ2-3; D is possibly TRBD1 (6 bases). This CDR3 contains 14 residues. The germline V gene encodes CDR1 MGHRA and CDR2 YSYEKL. V was clipped by 4 bases and J by 4 bases, with 12 bases between them. CDR3 bases: TGCGCCAGCAGCCCTATTCAGGGGTCAGATACGCAGTATTTT. Translation: CASSPIQGSDTQYF.

The chain joins TRBV28 to TRBJ1-6; 8 bases are a match to TRBD1. J lost 10 bases, V lost 4 bases, and 9 bases had no gene match. This CDR3 has 15 residues. Germline CDR1 reads MDHEN; CDR2 reads SYDVKM. The CDR3 is CASSSADRVGSPLHF. For the CDR3, the DNA is TGTGCCAGCAGTTCCGCGGACAGGGTCGGCTCACCCCTCCACTTT.